This TCR beta chain was profiled in a study of T cells after yellow fever vaccination. Study context: The authors prepared low-cell-number fractions using SMART-Seq v4 Ultra Low Input.

Study-wide findings and caveats: Clones from primary vaccination mostly reappeared after the booster (roughly 97% CD4, less than 90% CD8).

This clonotype was picked up many times. Its antigen is not identified. Per the germline V gene, CDR1 is SGHVS and CDR2 is FQNEAQ. V was shortened by 3 bases and J by 7 bases, with 10 bases between the two germline ends. The CDR3 sequence is 13 residues long. Template switching by 5'RACE produced TCR cDNA, adding a universal primer site and UMIs. Using its own MiXCR run on the 5' RACE reads, TCRdb lists one record per CDR3 protein. Of some 240,000 distinct CDR3 sequences detected, about 3.5% appear once; the ten largest clones hold about a fifth. This rearrangement joins TRBV7-8 to TRBJ2-1, with TRBD2 as a possible D gene (7 bases). The specimen was PBMCs, collected 15 days after the yellow fever booster vaccination. This sequence was found in a man younger than 35 who received the YFV17D yellow fever vaccine. Here the CDR3 DNA reads TGTGCCAGCAGCTTCGAGGGGGGGAATGAGCAGTTCTTC. It specifies CASSFEGGNEQFF.